These T cell receptor beta chains were read from a single sample in a study of blood T cell repertoires in COVID-19. Sequencing used immunoSEQ multiplex PCR; TCRdb keeps in-frame clones, though not all of them. The sample holds hundreds of thousands of clones, approximately 85% seen once. Sequences were obtained from peripheral blood. These receptor sequences come from a woman aged 25 to 39 with acute or convalescent COVID-19. CDR3s include the opening cysteine and the closing phenylalanine or tryptophan. Each record gives: D gene, V gene, clone size, CDR3 length, J gene, CDR3 DNA, CDR3 protein. D genes are given only for firm matches. The size entry is marked missing in some rows and otherwise reads once, few, many or a size class.

TRBD2	TRBV6-1	few	15	TRBJ2-7	TGTGCCAGCAGCGAAGCGGCGGGGGGCCCCTACGAGCAGTACTTC	CASSEAAGGPYEQYF
TRBD2	TRBV9	.	17	TRBJ2-5	TGTGCCAGCAGCGTAGAGGTCGAAGCGGGATCAAAAGAGACCCAGTACTTC	CASSVEVEAGSKETQYF
.	TRBV29-1	.	12	TRBJ2-5	TGCAGCGGAGGAGGTCCCCAAGAGACCCAGTACTTC	CSGGGPQETQYF
.	TRBV12-3/TRBV12-4	once	11	TRBJ2-5	TGTGCCAGCAGTGCCGCGGGGACCCAGTACTTC	CASSAAGTQYF
.	TRBV6-5	once	15	TRBJ2-6	TGTGCCAGCAGTTTCTTAAACTCTGGGGCCAACGTCCTGACTTTC	CASSFLNSGANVLTF
.	TRBV4-3	.	15	TRBJ1-3	TGCGCCAGCAGCCAACTCACAGGGACAGGAAACACCATATATTTT	CASSQLTGTGNTIYF
TRBD2	TRBV9	few	16	TRBJ2-7	TGTGCCAGCAGCGAGGGACTAGCGGGAGGGCCAGCCGAGCAGTACTTC	CASSEGLAGGPAEQYF
.	TRBV27	once	14	TRBJ2-4	TGTGCCAGCAGTCCTCGTGGGCTGCAAAACATTCAGTACTTC	CASSPRGLQNIQYF
.	TRBV19	.	16	TRBJ2-7	TGTGCCAGTAGTATAGTCCCAGGGCCTAACTCCTACGAGCAGTACTTC	CASSIVPGPNSYEQYF
.	TRBV4-2	.	16	TRBJ1-1	TGTGCCAGCAGCCAACCCTCCGGACAGACCAACACTGAAGCTTTCTTT	CASSQPSGQTNTEAFF
.	TRBV28	few	14	TRBJ1-6	TGTGCCAGCAGTCCCATTAAAGGGGTTTCACCCCTCCACTTT	CASSPIKGVSPLHF
.	TRBV6-5	.	15	TRBJ1-1	TGTGCCAGCGCTACTTGGGGAGGGAAGAACACTGAAGCTTTCTTT	CASATWGGKNTEAFF
TRBD2	TRBV6-2/TRBV6-3	.	18	TRBJ2-3	TGTGCCAGCAGTTACAATAGATTAGCGGGACGGCGCACAGATACGCAGTATTTT	CASSYNRLAGRRTDTQYF
.	TRBV10-3	.	13	TRBJ1-6	TGTGCCATCAGGGGGACACAAAATTCACCCCTCCACTTT	CAIRGTQNSPLHF
.	TRBV3-1/TRBV3-2	.	14	TRBJ2-1	TGTGCCAGCAGCCAAGTAGAAGCGGTTAATGAGCAGTTCTTC	CASSQVEAVNEQFF
TRBD2	TRBV6-6	.	14	TRBJ2-7	TGTGCCAGCAGCTTCAGCGGGGGCTCCTACGAGCAGTACTTC	CASSFSGGSYEQYF
.	TRBV5-4	.	13	TRBJ2-7	TGTGCCAGCAGCTTGACAGGGACCTACGAGCAGTACTTC	CASSLTGTYEQYF
.	TRBV6-5	once	13	TRBJ1-4	TGTGCCAGCAGTTACTTCCCAGACAATCGGCTGTTTTTT	CASSYFPDNRLFF
TRBD2	TRBV3-1/TRBV3-2	.	18	TRBJ2-2	TGTGCCAGCAGCCAAGGACTAGCGGGAGGGCCGGGCACCGGGGAGCTGTTTTTT	CASSQGLAGGPGTGELFF
TRBD1	TRBV7-9	.	16	TRBJ1-3	TGTGCCAGCAGCTGGTGGGACAGCTTACCTGGAAACACCATATATTTT	CASSWWDSLPGNTIYF
.	TRBV27	.	14	TRBJ2-7	TGTGCCAGCAGTCCCAGACTAGTGGTCTACGAGCAGTACTTC	CASSPRLVVYEQYF
.	TRBV7-2	.	15	TRBJ1-6	TGTGCCAGCAGCTTTCAGGGCTCCTATAATTCACCCCTCCACTTT	CASSFQGSYNSPLHF
.	TRBV30	.	15	TRBJ1-3	TGTGCCTGGGCAGGTGATTTCACCTCTGGAAACACCATATATTTT	CAWAGDFTSGNTIYF
.	TRBV27	.	16	TRBJ1-4	TGTGCCAGCAGTTTATCGGCGAGGGCGGTTTGGGAAAAACTGTTTTTT	CASSLSARAVWEKLFF
.	TRBV10-3	.	13	TRBJ2-3	TGTGCCATTTTCAGGGGAGGGACAGATACGCAGTATTTT	CAIFRGGTDTQYF
TRBD1	TRBV12-3/TRBV12-4	.	12	TRBJ2-1	TGTGCCAGCAAACTAGGGGGCGATGAGCAGTTCTTC	CASKLGGDEQFF
.	TRBV2	.	16	TRBJ2-6	TGTGCCAGCAGTGTCCCCTCAGGGCCTGGGGCCAACGTCCTGACTTTC	CASSVPSGPGANVLTF
TRBD2	TRBV19	.	13	TRBJ2-7	TGTGCCAGTAGTATAAGGGAGGGATACGAGCAGTACTTC	CASSIREGYEQYF
TRBD2	TRBV7-2	once	16	TRBJ2-5	TGTGCCAGCAGCCGGACTAGCGGGATGGGCCAAGAGACCCAGTACTTC	CASSRTSGMGQETQYF
.	TRBV7-9	.	16	TRBJ1-1	TGTGCCAGCAGCTTAGAGGGGGTGGGACAGAACACTGAAGCTTTCTTT	CASSLEGVGQNTEAFF
TRBD2	TRBV30	.	12	TRBJ2-7	TGTGCCCACACCGGTAGCGGGAGTTCGCAGTACTTC	CAHTGSGSSQYF